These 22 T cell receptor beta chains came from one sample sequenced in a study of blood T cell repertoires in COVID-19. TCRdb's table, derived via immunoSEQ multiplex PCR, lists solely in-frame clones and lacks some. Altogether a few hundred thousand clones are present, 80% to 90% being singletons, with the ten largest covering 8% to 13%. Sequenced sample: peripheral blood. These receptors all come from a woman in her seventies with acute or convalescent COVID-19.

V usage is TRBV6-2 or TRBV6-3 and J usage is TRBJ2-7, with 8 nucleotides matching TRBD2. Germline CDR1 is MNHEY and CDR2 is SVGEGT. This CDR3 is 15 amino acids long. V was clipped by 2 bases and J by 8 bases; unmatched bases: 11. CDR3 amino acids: CASSYPAGGRSQQYF. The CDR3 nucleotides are TGTGCCAGCAGTTACCCTGCGGGGGGAAGGTCCCAGCAGTACTTC.

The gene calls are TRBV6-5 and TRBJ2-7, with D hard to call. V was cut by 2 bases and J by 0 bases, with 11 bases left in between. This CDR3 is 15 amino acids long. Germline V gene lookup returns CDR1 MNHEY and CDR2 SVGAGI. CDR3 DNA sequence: TGTGCCAGCAGTTACGGCCCAGGCCGCTCCTACGAGCAGTACTTC. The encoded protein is CASSYGPGRSYEQYF.

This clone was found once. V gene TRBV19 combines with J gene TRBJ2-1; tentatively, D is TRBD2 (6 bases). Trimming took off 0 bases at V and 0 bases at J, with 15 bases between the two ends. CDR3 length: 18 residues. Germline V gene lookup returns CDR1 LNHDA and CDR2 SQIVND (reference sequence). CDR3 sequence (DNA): TGTGCCAGTAGTATAGATGTTGGAGGGGTTAGCTCCTACAATGAGCAGTTCTTC. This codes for CASSIDVGGVSSYNEQFF.

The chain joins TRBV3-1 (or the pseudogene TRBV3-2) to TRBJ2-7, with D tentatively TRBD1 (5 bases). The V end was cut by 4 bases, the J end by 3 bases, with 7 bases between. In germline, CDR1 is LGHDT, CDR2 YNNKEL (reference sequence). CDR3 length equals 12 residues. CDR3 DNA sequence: TGTGCCAGCAGCCTAGGGGTCTACGAGCAGTACTTC. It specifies CASSLGVYEQYF.

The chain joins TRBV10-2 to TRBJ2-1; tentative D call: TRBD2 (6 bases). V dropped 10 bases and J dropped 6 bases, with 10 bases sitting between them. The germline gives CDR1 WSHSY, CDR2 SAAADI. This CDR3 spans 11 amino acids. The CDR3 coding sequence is TGCGCCACCGGGACTTTCAATGAGCAGTTCTTC. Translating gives CATGTFNEQFF.

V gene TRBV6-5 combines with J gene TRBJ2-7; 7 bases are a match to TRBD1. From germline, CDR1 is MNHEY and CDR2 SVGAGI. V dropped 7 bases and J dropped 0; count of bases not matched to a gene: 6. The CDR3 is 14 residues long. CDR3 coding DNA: TGTGCCAGCAAGTTGGGACAGAGCTCCTACGAGCAGTACTTC. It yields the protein CASKLGQSSYEQYF.

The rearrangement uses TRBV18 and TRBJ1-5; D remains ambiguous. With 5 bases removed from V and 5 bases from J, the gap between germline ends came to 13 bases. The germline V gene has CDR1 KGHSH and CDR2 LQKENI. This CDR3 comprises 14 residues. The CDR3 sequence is CASSSTDEYQPQHF. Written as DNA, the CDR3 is TGTGCCAGCTCATCCACAGATGAGTATCAGCCCCAGCATTTT.

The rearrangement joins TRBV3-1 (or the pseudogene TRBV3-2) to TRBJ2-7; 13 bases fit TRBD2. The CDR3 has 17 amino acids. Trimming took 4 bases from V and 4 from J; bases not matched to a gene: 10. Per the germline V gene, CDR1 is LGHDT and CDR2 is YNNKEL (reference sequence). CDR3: CASSRLAGGRIPYEQYF. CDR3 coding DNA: TGTGCCAGCAGCCGACTAGCGGGGGGACGGATTCCTTACGAGCAGTACTTC.

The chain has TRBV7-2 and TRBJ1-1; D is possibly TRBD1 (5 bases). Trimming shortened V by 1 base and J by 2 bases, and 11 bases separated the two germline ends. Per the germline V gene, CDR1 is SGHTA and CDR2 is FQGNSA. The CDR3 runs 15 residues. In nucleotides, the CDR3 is TGTGCCAGCAGCTTAGGGGGGGGACTAAACACTGAAGCTTTCTTT. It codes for CASSLGGGLNTEAFF. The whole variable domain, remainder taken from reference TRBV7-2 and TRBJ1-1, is GAGVSQSPSNKVTEKGKDVELRCDPISGHTALYWYRQSLGQGLEFLIYFQGNSAPDKSGLPSDRFSAERTGGSVSTLTIQRTQQEDSAVYLCASSLGGGLNTEAFFGQGTRLTVV.

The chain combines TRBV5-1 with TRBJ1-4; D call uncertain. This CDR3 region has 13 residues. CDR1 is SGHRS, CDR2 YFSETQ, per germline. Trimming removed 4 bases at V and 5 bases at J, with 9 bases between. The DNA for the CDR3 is TGCGCCAGCAGCGGAGAACCCAATGAAAAACTGTTTTTT. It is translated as CASSGEPNEKLFF.

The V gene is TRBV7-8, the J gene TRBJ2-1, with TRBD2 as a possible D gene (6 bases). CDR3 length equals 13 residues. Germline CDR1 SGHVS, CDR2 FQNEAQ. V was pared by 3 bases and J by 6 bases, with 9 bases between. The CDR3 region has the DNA TGTGCCAGCAGCTTCGGGACTTTCAATGAGCAGTTCTTC. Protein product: CASSFGTFNEQFF.

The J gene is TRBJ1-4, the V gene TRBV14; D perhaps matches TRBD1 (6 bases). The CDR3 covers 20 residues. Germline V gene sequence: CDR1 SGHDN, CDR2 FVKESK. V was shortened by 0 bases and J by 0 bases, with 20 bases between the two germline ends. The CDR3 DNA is TGTGCCAGCAGCCAAGAGGTAAGGACAGAGTCCTTTGCAACTAATGAAAAACTGTTTTTT. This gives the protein CASSQEVRTESFATNEKLFF. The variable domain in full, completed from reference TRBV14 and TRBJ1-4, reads EAGVTQFPSHSVIEKGQTVTLRCDPISGHDNLYWYRRVMGKEIKFLLHFVKESKQDESGMPNNRFLAERTGGTYSTLKVQPAELEDSGVYFCASSQEVRTESFATNEKLFFGSGTQLSVL.

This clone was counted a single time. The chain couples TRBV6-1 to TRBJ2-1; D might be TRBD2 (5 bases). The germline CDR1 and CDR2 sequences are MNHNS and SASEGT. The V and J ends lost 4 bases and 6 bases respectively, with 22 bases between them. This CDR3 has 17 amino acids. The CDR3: CASSGGGGGPTGNEQFF. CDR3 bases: TGTGCCAGCAGTGGCGGAGGTGGTGGGCCCACGGGCAATGAGCAGTTCTTC.

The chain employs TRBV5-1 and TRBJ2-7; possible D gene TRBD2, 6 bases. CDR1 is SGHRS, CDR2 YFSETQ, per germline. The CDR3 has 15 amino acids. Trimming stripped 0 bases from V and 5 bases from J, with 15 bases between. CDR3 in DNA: TGCGCCAGCAGCTTGGGTGGCAGGAGGGAACACGAGCAGTACTTC. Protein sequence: CASSLGGRREHEQYF.

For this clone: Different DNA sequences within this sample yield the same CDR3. Written as DNA, the CDR3 is TGTGCCAGTAGCCGGGACAGGGCGAGCAATCAGCCCCAGCATTTT. Translated: CASSRDRASNQPQHF. The genes are TRBV19 and TRBJ1-5; TRBD1 aligns across 9 bases. The J segment lost 1 base and the V segment lost 6 bases, leaving 4 bases of the junction unmatched. The CDR3 spans 15 residues. The V gene's germline CDR1 is LNHDA and CDR2 SQIVND (reference sequence).

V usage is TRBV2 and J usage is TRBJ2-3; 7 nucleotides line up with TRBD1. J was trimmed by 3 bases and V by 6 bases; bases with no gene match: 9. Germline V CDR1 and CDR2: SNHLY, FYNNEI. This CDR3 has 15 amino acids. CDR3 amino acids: CASRMGLRGTDTQYF. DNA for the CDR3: TGTGCCAGCAGGATGGGCCTCAGGGGGACAGATACGCAGTATTTT.

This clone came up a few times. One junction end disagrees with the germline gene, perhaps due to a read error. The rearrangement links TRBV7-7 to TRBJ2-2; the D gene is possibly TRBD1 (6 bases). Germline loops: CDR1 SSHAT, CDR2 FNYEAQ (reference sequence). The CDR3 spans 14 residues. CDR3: CASSLGSGVGELFF. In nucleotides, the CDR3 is TGTGCTAGCAGCTTGGGATCAGGGGTCGGGGAGCTGTTTTTT.

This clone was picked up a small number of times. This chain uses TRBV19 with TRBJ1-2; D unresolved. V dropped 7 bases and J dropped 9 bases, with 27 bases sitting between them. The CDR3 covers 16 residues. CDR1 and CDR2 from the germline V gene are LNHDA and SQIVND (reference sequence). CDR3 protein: CASTPPGGFLFGSYTF. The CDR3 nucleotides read TGTGCCAGTACTCCCCCGGGCGGATTCCTTTTCGGGAGCTACACCTTC. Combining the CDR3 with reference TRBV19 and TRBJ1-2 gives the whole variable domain DGGITQSPKYLFRKEGQNVTLSCEQNLNHDAMYWYRQDPGQGLRLIYYSQIVNDFQKGDIAEGYSVSREKKESFPLTVTSAQKNPTAFYLCASTPPGGFLFGSYTFGSGTRLTVV.

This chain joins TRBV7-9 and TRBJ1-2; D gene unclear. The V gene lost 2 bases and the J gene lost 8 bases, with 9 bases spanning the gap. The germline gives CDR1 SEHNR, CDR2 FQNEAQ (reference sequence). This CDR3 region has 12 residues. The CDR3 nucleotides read TGTGCCAGCAGCTTAATTGGAGGCGGCTACACCTTC. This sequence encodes CASSLIGGGYTF.

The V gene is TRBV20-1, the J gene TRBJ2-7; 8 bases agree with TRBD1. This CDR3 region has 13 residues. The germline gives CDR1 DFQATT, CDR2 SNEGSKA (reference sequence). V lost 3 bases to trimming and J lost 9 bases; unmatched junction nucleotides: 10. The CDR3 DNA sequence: TGCAGTGCTAGTGTCCAGGGGGCGGGATGGCAGTACTTC. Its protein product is CSASVQGAGWQYF.

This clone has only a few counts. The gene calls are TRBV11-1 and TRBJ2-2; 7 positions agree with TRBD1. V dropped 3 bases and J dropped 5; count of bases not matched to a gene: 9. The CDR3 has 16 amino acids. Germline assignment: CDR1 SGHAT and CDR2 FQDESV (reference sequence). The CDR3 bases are TGTGCCAGCAGCTTTCGCCGGGACAGTCGTACCGGGGAGCTGTTTTTT. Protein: CASSFRRDSRTGELFF.

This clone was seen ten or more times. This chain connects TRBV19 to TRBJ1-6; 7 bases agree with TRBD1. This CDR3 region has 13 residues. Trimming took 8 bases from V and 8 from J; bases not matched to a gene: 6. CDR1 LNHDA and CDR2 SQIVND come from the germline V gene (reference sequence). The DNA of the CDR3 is TGTGCCAGTGGACGACAGGGTGATTCACCCCTCCACTTT. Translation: CASGRQGDSPLHF. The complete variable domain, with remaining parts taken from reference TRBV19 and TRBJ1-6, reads DGGITQSPKYLFRKEGQNVTLSCEQNLNHDAMYWYRQDPGQGLRLIYYSQIVNDFQKGDIAEGYSVSREKKESFPLTVTSAQKNPTAFYLCASGRQGDSPLHFGNGTRLTVT.